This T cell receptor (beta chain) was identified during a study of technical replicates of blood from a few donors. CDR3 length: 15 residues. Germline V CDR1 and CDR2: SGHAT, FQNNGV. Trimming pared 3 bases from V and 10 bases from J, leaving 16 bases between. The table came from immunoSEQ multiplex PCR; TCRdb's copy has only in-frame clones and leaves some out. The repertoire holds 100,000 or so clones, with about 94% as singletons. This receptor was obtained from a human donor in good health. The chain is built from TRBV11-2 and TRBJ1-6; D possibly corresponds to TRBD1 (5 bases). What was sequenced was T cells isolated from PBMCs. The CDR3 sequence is CASSLAGRANSPLHF. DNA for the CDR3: TGTGCCAGCAGCTTGGCAGGGAGGGCCAACTCACCCCTCCACTTT.